Described below is a single T cell receptor (beta chain) sequence and its context. Its antigen is still unknown. The record has no base qualities; no much larger clone is one base away. The CDR3 starts with the cysteine, ends with the phenylalanine, and has 16 residues. Only the CDR3 DNA stays, 48 bases, in frame from base 1. The germline V gene (reference sequence) specifies MNHEY as CDR1 and SMNVEV as CDR2. V lost 5 bases and J lost 4 bases; the stretch between them is 20 bases long. The sample is drawn from a study of T cell repertoires in cytomegalovirus infection (dated by TCRdb to between 2018 and 2021). About the investigation overall: Donor HLA type was relevant to the analysis, as public TCR beta signatures indicated carriage of CMV infection together with the matching HLA type.

Instrument used: Illumina HiSeq 1500. TCRdb reprocessed the public reads (quality trimming at Q25 with fastp, clone calling with MiXCR) and kept in-frame beta chains. Entries are consolidated by CDR3 protein sequence, retaining the most common genes and DNA. The sample contains a few hundred thousand distinct CDR3 sequences, roughly 15% of them found a single time. 9.5% to 15% of the sample is held by the ten biggest clonotypes. Results and caveats for the whole study, not just this receptor: Carriers of CMV infection plus the relevant HLA type were discriminated by the cumulative frequency of public TCR beta family members in the study cohort and in an independent 352-donor cohort. The ex vivo response was dominated by HLA-C-restricted CMV-specific TCR beta clonotypes, which also provided the single most frequent clonotype in two of eight donors.

Sample: PBMCs. The V and J genes are TRBV27 and TRBJ2-5; the D gene is possibly TRBD1, with 5 bases matching. The receptor's source is a human donor in good health (CMV status not recorded). Some clones in this sample may be carry-over from other donors' samples. The nucleotide sequence reads as follows: TGTGCCAGCAGTCTCACAGGTTCGGTAGCTGTAGAGACCCAGTACTTC. This encodes CASSLTGSVAVETQYF.